This is a list of T cell receptor beta chains from one sample in a study of untreated major depressive disorder. Assay used: immunoSEQ multiplex PCR; TCRdb lists only in-frame clones, some missing. The table has about 19,000 clones, around 90% seen once. Sequenced: CD4+ T cells from PBMCs. Every receptor here comes from a woman in her thirties or forties with major depressive disorder. CDR3s include the opening cysteine and the closing phenylalanine or tryptophan. Each record gives: J gene, D gene, clone size, V gene, CDR3 DNA, CDR3 protein. The D gene is left open where the match is weak. Where a row states a size, it is once, few, many or the class of an expanded clone; other rows omit it.

>TRBJ2-7|TRBD1|once|TRBV5-4
TGTGCCAGCAGCTGGGACAGGGGCCACGAGCAGTACTTC
CASSWDRGHEQYF
>TRBJ2-7|NA|NA|TRBV2
TGTGCCAGCAGTGATCAGGGCGGTTGGAACTACGAGCAGTACTTC
CASSDQGGWNYEQYF
>TRBJ2-3|NA|once|TRBV6-5
TGTGCCAGCAGCCGGCGACCTGATATTACGCAGTATTTT
CASSRRPDITQYF
>TRBJ2-1|TRBD1|NA|TRBV5-4
TGTGCCAGCAGTTCCGGGACAGAGACCGACAATGAGCAGTTCTTC
CASSSGTETDNEQFF
>TRBJ2-5|NA|NA|TRBV2
TGTGCCAGCAGTGATGAGGCGGTCGAGACCCAGTACTTC
CASSDEAVETQYF
>TRBJ2-7|NA|NA|TRBV29-1
TGCAGCGTTGAAGATCTTGAAAGACAGGACTTC
CSVEDLERQDF
>TRBJ2-5|TRBD1|NA|TRBV2
TGTGCCAGTACCTGGGGACAGAGGGGTGTGCAGACCCAGTACTTC
CASTWGQRGVQTQYF
>TRBJ2-4|TRBD2|NA|TRBV6-1
TGTGCCACCCGGGAGGGGCCAGCCAAAAACATTCAGTACTTC
CATREGPAKNIQYF
>TRBJ2-1|TRBD2|NA|TRBV6-1
TGTGCCAGCAGTGCGCGAGGTGCGGGGGGGCTAAATGAGCAGTTCTTC
CASSARGAGGLNEQFF
>TRBJ1-1|NA|NA|TRBV6-5
TGTGCCAGCAGTAGACGGTTGAACACTGAAGCTTTCTTT
CASSRRLNTEAFF
>TRBJ1-2|NA|NA|TRBV19
TGTGCCAGTCGGTTTCAGGGGAGCTATGGCTACACCTTC
CASRFQGSYGYTF
>TRBJ1-2|NA|NA|TRBV7-9
TGTGCCAGCAGCGAACAGGGAACCCTGGGCTACACCTTC
CASSEQGTLGYTF
>TRBJ2-2|NA|NA|TRBV21-1
TGTGCCAGCAGCAAAGGTCCGGACAGAGACACCGGGGAGCTGTTTTTT
CASSKGPDRDTGELFF
>TRBJ2-6|NA|NA|TRBV11-3
TGTGCCAGCAGCCTTACGTCGGCGGCTGGGGCCAACGTCCTGACTTTC
CASSLTSAAGANVLTF
>TRBJ1-2|TRBD1|NA|TRBV19
TGTGCCAGTAGTGAAGTGCGGGGGACAGGATCGTATGGCTACACCTTC
CASSEVRGTGSYGYTF
>TRBJ1-5|NA|NA|TRBV7-2
TGTGCCAGCAGCTTAGTCGGGGGTCGGGCGAATCAGCCCCAGCATTTT
CASSLVGGRANQPQHF
>TRBJ1-2|NA|NA|TRBV6-4
TGTGCCAGCAGTGACTCAGGACCGTATGGCTACACCTTC
CASSDSGPYGYTF
>TRBJ1-5|NA|NA|TRBV11-2
TGTGCCAGCAGCTTGGCCGAAACCCAGCCCCAGCATTTT
CASSLAETQPQHF
>TRBJ1-2|NA|NA|TRBV6-6
TGTGCCAGCAGTTCCTCGACGGCTAACTATGGCTACACCTTC
CASSSSTANYGYTF
>TRBJ1-3|NA|NA|TRBV6-1
TGTGCCAGCAGTTGGGTTACTGGAAACACCATATATTTT
CASSWVTGNTIYF
>TRBJ1-6|NA|NA|TRBV5-1
TGCGCCAGCAGCTCGGTGGGAACGACAAATAATTCACCCCTCCACTTT
CASSSVGTTNNSPLHF
>TRBJ2-7|TRBD2|NA|TRBV11-3
TGTGCCAGCAGCTTAGACCCCCGGCTAGCGGGGTACGAGCAGTACTTC
CASSLDPRLAGYEQYF
>TRBJ1-4|TRBD1|NA|TRBV2
TGTGCCAGCAGTGACAGGTTGGGACAGAGTAATGAAAAACTGTTTTTT
CASSDRLGQSNEKLFF
>TRBJ1-5|NA|NA|TRBV29-1
TGCAGCGTCCCCAGTCTGGGGAGAGAGTTTCAGCCCCAGCATTTT
CSVPSLGREFQPQHF
>TRBJ2-3|NA|NA|TRBV5-1
TGCGCCAGCAGCTTGCAGACTCGGAACACAGATACGCAGTATTTT
CASSLQTRNTDTQYF
>TRBJ2-5|TRBD1|NA|TRBV5-4
TGTGCCAGCAGCCTGGGACAGGCGGGACAAGAGACCCAGTACTTC
CASSLGQAGQETQYF
>TRBJ2-3|TRBD2|NA|TRBV11-1
TGTGCCAGCAGCTTGAGAGCGGGAGTAGGATCGGATACGCAGTATTTT
CASSLRAGVGSDTQYF
>TRBJ2-1|NA|once|TRBV9
TGTGCCAGCAGCACACAGGGTAGCACCTACAATGAGCAGTTCTTC
CASSTQGSTYNEQFF
>TRBJ2-7|NA|once|TRBV7-9
TGTGCCAGCATCGGGGGATACGAGCAGTACTTC
CASIGGYEQYF
>TRBJ1-6|NA|few|TRBV6-1
TGTGCCAGCAGAGATAGGGAACCGTATAATTCACCCCTCCACTTT
CASRDREPYNSPLHF
>TRBJ2-7|NA|NA|TRBV6-6
TGTGCCAGCACCCCCGGACAGCCTAACGAGCAGTACTTC
CASTPGQPNEQYF